This TCR beta chain was captured by sequencing in a study of shared clonotypes between healthy human individuals (dated by TCRdb to 2020 to 2022). With respect to the entire study: The cohort comprised two women and a few men aged 18 to 49 years. Per donor, leukapheresis produced somewhere between about 0.9 and 9.5 billion PBMCs. Different laboratories and diverse techniques were used to prepare libraries and sequence TCR repertoires, to increase sequencing depth and limit assay-specific biases. Blood TCR repertoires of about five healthy adults were deeply sequenced to estimate repertoire size and the extent of clonotype sharing between individuals. For each donor, CD4 naive and CD4 memory were each run on three plates, CD8 naive on two plates, and CD8 memory on one plate. The research as a whole found: Incomplete sequencing was indicated by rarefaction of sorted-subset datasets, despite the large sequencing depth. Naive subsets generally had larger estimated clonotype richness than memory subsets. Only blood was sampled, and tissue TCR repertoires likely differ from those in blood. Across a handful of donors, 4.5% to 6.5% of naive CD4, 3.5% of naive CD8, 2% to 2.5% of memory CD4, and about 0.44% of memory CD8 clonotypes were shared. Based on pairwise subsampling, the degree of clonotype sharing among donors was expected to be affected by sequencing depth. The small number of donors limited the genetic and exposure-history diversity represented. Clonotypes shared by all four sorted-subset donors showed higher generation probabilities than non-shared clonotypes.

Notes on this clone: Its binding antigen is unknown. No much larger clonotype is one base removed from it; base qualities were not supplied.

Using the deep immunoSEQ assay, TCR CDR3 regions were amplified from genomic DNA by multiplex PCR. Extracted genomic DNA from each cell subset was distributed evenly across all wells of several immunoSEQ 96-well plates, and each plate was treated as a replicate. For sorted subsets, roughly 190 ng of genomic DNA, equivalent to roughly 33,000 T cell genomes, went into each replicate PCR. Purified libraries were measured with a Qubit 3.0 fluorometer, size-checked on a Bioanalyzer 2100, and measured again with the KAPA Library Quantification kit. Every immunoSEQ 96-well plate was sequenced on a separate single-read 150-cycle Illumina NextSeq 550 flow cell. In the authors' own workflow: Because only junctional sequences without quality scores were contained in the immunoSEQ output, filtering matching that applied to full-length reads could not be performed. To assign V/J genes and CDR3, sequences were annotated using PyIR, a Python wrapper for IgBLAST v1.9, with IMGT germline references. Reads were filtered out if the reads had weak V/J assignments (E-value above 1e-6), no CDR3, stop codons, out-of-frame junctions, or ambiguous translated residues. V3J clonotypes were defined as sequences sharing the same inferred V gene, J gene, and CDR3 amino acid sequence. The percentage overlap between two repertoires was calculated by dividing the number of shared unique clonotypes by the size of the smaller repertoire. Three approaches were used to assess repertoire richness: RTK rarefaction, the Chao1 estimator, and Recon v2.1 estimates of unobserved clonotypes. Generation probabilities were computed with OLGA for all TCRbeta clonotypes obtained by the gDNA method from several donors. Entries here come from immuneACCESS through TCRdb and include only in-frame sequences with V and J called. Some clones fail to appear in such tables; in the studies checked, an unresolved V gene covers under half of the shortfall, and the cause of the remainder is unknown. V, J and clone size are taken as reported in that table, and D and trimming were inferred from the DNA itself. The sample data list almost 750,000 clones, and 72% of these were observed just once. The ten largest clones take up under 2% of the sample.

The V end loses 3 bases and the J end loses 7 bases, and a stretch of 12 bases separates them. For CDR1 and CDR2, the germline V gene lists SGDLS and YYNGEE. Measured from the cysteine to the phenylalanine, the CDR3 is 13 residues long. Here the CDR3 DNA is all that survives: 39 bases in frame from base 1. Donors were healthy HIV-negative adults with no recently reported acute infections or vaccinations. Every donor was a Caucasian adult residing in Nashville, Tennessee, USA. CD4+ T cells were enriched by magnetic negative selection, after which naive cells were positively selected on CD45RA and the negative fraction was taken as the memory subset. Blood was collected by leukapheresis, and PBMCs were isolated by Ficoll-Histopaque density gradient centrifugation and then cryopreserved in liquid nitrogen vapor phase. Purity and quantity of every magnetically sorted T cell population were checked by analytical flow cytometry. Each sorted fraction had its genomic DNA isolated and then quantified by UV absorbance on a Nanodrop 2000c.

The chain is encoded by TRBV9 joined to TRBJ2-3; the D gene cannot be named for sure. The TCR sequence derives from a woman aged 25 to 39 in good health. Source material: memory CD4+ T cells sorted from blood. The cell subset or site label, read with the paper, signifies: CD45RA-negative fraction. The nucleotide sequence is given as TGTGCCAGCAGCGCCGGCCCCGCAAATACGCAGTATTTT. It encodes CASSAGPANTQYF.